This T cell receptor beta chain was sequenced for a study of preoperative IRX-2 immunotherapy in early breast cancer. Trimming shortened V by 1 base and J by 5 bases, and 15 bases separated the two germline ends. The CDR3 totals 15 residues. The germline V gene has CDR1 GTSNPN and CDR2 SVGIG (reference sequence). Generated by immunoSEQ multiplex PCR, the TCRdb table keeps only in-frame clones and is missing some. The table has 34,000 or so clones, roughly four fifths seen once. Treatment reported: preoperative locoregional IRX-2 cytokine immunotherapy. Patients received preoperative, locoregional IRX-2 cytokine immunotherapy in a phase Ib study.

The clonotype was recovered from a human donor with breast cancer. Material: lymph node tissue, obtained from a patient treated with IRX-2 immunotherapy. The chain is built from TRBV30 and TRBJ2-1; D unresolved. As DNA, the CDR3 is TGTGCCTGGAGTGATACTACCATCCTACACAATGAGCAGTTCTTC. This codes for CAWSDTTILHNEQFF.